The 6 T cell receptor beta chains below come from one sample, sequenced in a study of T cells in narcolepsy. Assay: immunoSEQ multiplex PCR; the TCRdb copy retains only in-frame clones and omits some. The sample contains 25,000 to 35,000 clones, 90% of which appear only once. Sequencing was performed on CD45RA- memory CD4+ T cells from PBMCs. These receptors were taken from a human donor with narcolepsy.

As to this clone: Other DNA variants within this sample encode the same CDR3. The rearrangement joins TRBV7-2 to TRBJ2-2; D remains unclear. The V gene lost 1 base and the J gene lost 4 bases, with 7 bases spanning the gap. The germline CDR1 and CDR2 sequences are SGHTA and FQGNSA. This CDR3 contains 14 residues. CDR3 DNA: TGTGCCAGCAGCTTAGGTACTACCACCGGGGAGCTGTTTTTT. The encoded protein is CASSLGTTTGELFF.

The chain is built from TRBV5-6 and TRBJ2-3; TRBD2 agrees at 7 bases. Germline V gives CDR1 SGHDT, CDR2 YYEEEE. Trimming removed 4 bases from V and 0 bases from J; junction bases left unmatched: 8. The CDR3 runs to 16 residues. The CDR3 protein is CASSTRGLTSTDTQYF. CDR3 coding DNA: TGTGCCAGCAGCACCCGGGGACTAACTAGCACAGATACGCAGTATTTT.

This clone was seen once. The J gene is TRBJ1-1, the V gene TRBV18, with D hard to call. Looked up from germline, CDR1 is KGHSH and CDR2 is LQKENI. Trimming removed 3 bases from V and 4 bases from J, with 12 bases in between. The CDR3 sequence is 14 residues long. For the CDR3, the DNA is TGTGCCAGCTCACCGACTGGTCATGGCACTGAAGCTTTCTTT. It codes for CASSPTGHGTEAFF.

This sequence joins TRBV9 and TRBJ2-1; unclear D gene. The ends were cut back, 3 bases at V and 1 base at J, with 11 bases in the middle. The germline V gene has CDR1 SGDLS and CDR2 YYNGEE. The CDR3 totals 15 residues. As DNA, the CDR3 is TGTGCCAGCAGCGCTCGGGCCTCGTCCTACAATGAGCAGTTCTTC. It is translated as CASSARASSYNEQFF.

The rearrangement uses TRBV21-1 and TRBJ1-2; the listed D gene, TRBD1, was not tested against the DNA. TRBV21-1 is a documented pseudogene. The CDR3 has 13 residues. This CDR3 is CASSTGTGYGYTF. CDR3 DNA: TGTGCCAGCAGCACCGGGACAGGGTATGGCTACACCTTC.

This clone appeared a few times. The gene calls are TRBV6-5 and TRBJ2-7, with TRBD1 matching 11 bases. In germline, CDR1 is MNHEY, CDR2 SVGAGI. The CDR3 spans 15 residues. V lost 2 bases to trimming and J lost 2 bases; unmatched junction nucleotides: 2. This CDR3 reads CASSYGQGATYEQYF. The CDR3 nucleotides are TGTGCCAGCAGTTACGGACAGGGGGCAACCTACGAGCAGTACTTC.